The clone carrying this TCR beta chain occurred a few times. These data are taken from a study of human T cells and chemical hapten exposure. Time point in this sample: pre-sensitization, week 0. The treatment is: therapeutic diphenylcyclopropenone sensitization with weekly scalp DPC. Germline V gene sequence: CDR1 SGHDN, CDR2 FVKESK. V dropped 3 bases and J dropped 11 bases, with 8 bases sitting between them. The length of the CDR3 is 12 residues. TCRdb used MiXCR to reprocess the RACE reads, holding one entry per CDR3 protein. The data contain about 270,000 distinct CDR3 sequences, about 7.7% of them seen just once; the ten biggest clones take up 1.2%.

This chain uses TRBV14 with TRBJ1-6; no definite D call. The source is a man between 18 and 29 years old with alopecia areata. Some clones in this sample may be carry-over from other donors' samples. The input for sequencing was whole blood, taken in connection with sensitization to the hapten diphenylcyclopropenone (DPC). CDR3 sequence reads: CASSQGNTPLHF. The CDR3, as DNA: TGTGCCAGCAGCCAGGGCAACACACCCCTCCACTTT.